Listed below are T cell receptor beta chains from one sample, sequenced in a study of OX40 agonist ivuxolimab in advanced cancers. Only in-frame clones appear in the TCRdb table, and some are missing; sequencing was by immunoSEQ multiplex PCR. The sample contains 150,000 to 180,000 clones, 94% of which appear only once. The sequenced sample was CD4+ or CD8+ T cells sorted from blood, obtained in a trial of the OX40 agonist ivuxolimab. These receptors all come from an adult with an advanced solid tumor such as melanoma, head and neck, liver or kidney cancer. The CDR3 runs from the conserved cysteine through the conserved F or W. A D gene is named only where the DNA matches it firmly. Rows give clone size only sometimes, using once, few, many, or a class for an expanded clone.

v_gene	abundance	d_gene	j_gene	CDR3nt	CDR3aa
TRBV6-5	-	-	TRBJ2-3	TGTGCCAGCAGACTCCTTGGGGGGAGGGATACGCAGTATTTT	CASRLLGGRDTQYF
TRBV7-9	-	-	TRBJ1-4	TGTGCCAGCAGCATAGGGGCCGGGACGTTTAATGAAAAACTGTTTTTT	CASSIGAGTFNEKLFF
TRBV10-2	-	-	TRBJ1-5	TGCGCCAGCAGTGTAGGGTCAGGGAGTGGGAATAGCAATCAGCCCCAGCATTTT	CASSVGSGSGNSNQPQHF
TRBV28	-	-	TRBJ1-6	TGTGCCAGCTCCCAAGGCGGGTTCGACTCCTATAATTCACCCCTCCACTTT	CASSQGGFDSYNSPLHF
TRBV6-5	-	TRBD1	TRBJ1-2	TGTGCCAGCAGTTCCCCAACAGGGGGTTACTATGGCTACACCTTC	CASSSPTGGYYGYTF
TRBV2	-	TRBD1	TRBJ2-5	TGTGCCAGCAGGCACCGACAGGGACAAGAGACCCAGTACTTC	CASRHRQGQETQYF
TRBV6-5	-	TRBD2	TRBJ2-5	TGTGCCAGCAGTTACGAAACCGGGGGGGGAGGAACCCAGTACTTC	CASSYETGGGGTQYF
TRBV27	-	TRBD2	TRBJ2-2	TGTGCCAGCAGTTCGGGACTAGACACCGGGGAGCTGTTTTTT	CASSSGLDTGELFF
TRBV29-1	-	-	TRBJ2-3	TGCAGCGTTGAAGGTCGGGCCGGAGATGGTACGCAGTATTTT	CSVEGRAGDGTQYF
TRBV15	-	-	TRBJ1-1	TGTGCCACCAGCAGCGGAGGAACTGAAGCTTTCTTT	CATSSGGTEAFF
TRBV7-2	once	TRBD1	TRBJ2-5	TGTGCCAGCAGCCCTGGGACGACAGGGGGTAGGGAGACCCAGTACTTC	CASSPGTTGGRETQYF
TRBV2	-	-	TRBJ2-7	TGTGCCAGCAACGGAAAAATCCTCTACGAGCAGTACTTC	CASNGKILYEQYF
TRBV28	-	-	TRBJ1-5	TGTGCCAGCAGTTCGGGGGCGGTGGGCAATCAGCCCCAGCATTTT	CASSSGAVGNQPQHF
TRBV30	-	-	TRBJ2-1	TGTGCCTGGAGTGCGGGACCCCGGACGCAGTTCTTC	CAWSAGPRTQFF
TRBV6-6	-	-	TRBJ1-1	TGTGCCAGCAGTTCACCCCTGAACACTGAAGCTTTCTTT	CASSSPLNTEAFF
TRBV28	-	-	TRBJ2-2	TGTGCCAGCAGTGACGGAAGCCTGGGGGACACCGGGGAGCTGTTTTTT	CASSDGSLGDTGELFF
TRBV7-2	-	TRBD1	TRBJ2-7	TGTGCCAGCAGCTTCCGACCGGGACAGGGGGAGCAGTACTTC	CASSFRPGQGEQYF
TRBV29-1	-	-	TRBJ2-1	TGCAGCGCCAGTCCAGTGAGCTCCTACAATGAGCAGTTCTTC	CSASPVSSYNEQFF
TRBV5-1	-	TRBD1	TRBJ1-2	TGCGCCAGCAGCTTGACGGGACAGGTGTATGGCTACACCTTC	CASSLTGQVYGYTF
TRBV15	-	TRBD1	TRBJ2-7	TGTGCCACCAGCAGAGATTGGACAGGGGGCCTCTCCGAGCAGTACTTC	CATSRDWTGGLSEQYF
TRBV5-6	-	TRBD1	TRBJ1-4	TGTGCCAGCAGCCGCCGGGACAGGGGGCCTGAAAAACTGTTTTTT	CASSRRDRGPEKLFF
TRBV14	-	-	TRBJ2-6	TGTGCCAGCAGCCAAGCCAAGGGGATAGCTGGGGCCAACGTCCTGACTTTC	CASSQAKGIAGANVLTF
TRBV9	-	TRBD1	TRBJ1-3	TGTGCCAGCAGCGTCCGAGGGACAGGCCGAAACACCATATATTTT	CASSVRGTGRNTIYF
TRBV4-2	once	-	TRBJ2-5	TGTGCCAGCAGCCCCCCGGACCACCAAGAGACCCAGTACTTC	CASSPPDHQETQYF
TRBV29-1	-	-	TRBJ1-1	TGCAGCGTTGTGCTTAGTTTGAACACTGAAGCTTTCTTT	CSVVLSLNTEAFF
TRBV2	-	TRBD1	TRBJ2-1	TGTGCCAGCAGGGACCCGGGACAGGGGGGGAATGAGCAGTTCTTC	CASRDPGQGGNEQFF
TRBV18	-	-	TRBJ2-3	TGTGCCAGCTCACCAGCGAGCACAGATACGCAGTATTTT	CASSPASTDTQYF
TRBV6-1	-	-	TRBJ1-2	TGTGCCAGCAGGAGACAGCCCCTTAACTATGGCTACACCTTC	CASRRQPLNYGYTF
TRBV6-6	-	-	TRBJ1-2	TGTGCCAGCAGTTACTCGGGGGGCAGGGCCTCCTATGGCTACACCTTC	CASSYSGGRASYGYTF
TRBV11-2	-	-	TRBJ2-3	TGTGCCAGCAGCTGGCGGGTTGGGGGCGGCAGCACAGATACGCAGTATTTT	CASSWRVGGGSTDTQYF
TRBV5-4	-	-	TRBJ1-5	TGTGCCAGCAGCTTGGGTCAGGGAGATCAGCCCCAGCATTTT	CASSLGQGDQPQHF
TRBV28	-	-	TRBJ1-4	TGTGCCAGCAGCCGATTCCCGGGACCGAATGAAAAACTGTTTTTT	CASSRFPGPNEKLFF
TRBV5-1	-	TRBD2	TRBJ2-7	TGCGCCAGCAGCTTTTCCCAGCGGGAGGGCGTCCACGAGCAGTACTTC	CASSFSQREGVHEQYF
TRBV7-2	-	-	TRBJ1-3	TGTGCCAGCAGCTTCCAGGGTCAGAGCTCTGGAAACACCATATATTTT	CASSFQGQSSGNTIYF
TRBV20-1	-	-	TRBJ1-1	TGCAGGACGGACAGTAACACTGAAGCTTTCTTT	CRTDSNTEAFF
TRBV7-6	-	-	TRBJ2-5	TGTGCCAGCAGCTTACAGGGCGCCGAGACCCAGTACTTC	CASSLQGAETQYF
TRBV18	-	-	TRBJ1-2	TGTGCCAGCTCACATACAGATCCCGGTGGCTACACCTTC	CASSHTDPGGYTF
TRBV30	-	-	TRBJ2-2	TGTGCCTGGAGTAGACTCGTGGCGAACACCGGGGAGCTGTTTTTT	CAWSRLVANTGELFF
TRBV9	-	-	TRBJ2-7	TGTGCCAGCAGCGTAGCGGGCACCTCCTCCTACGAGCAGTACTTC	CASSVAGTSSYEQYF
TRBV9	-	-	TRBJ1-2	TGTGCCAGCAACGGGGACCAAAGCCCAGATAACTATGGCTACACCTTC	CASNGDQSPDNYGYTF
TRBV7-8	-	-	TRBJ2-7	TGTGCCAGCAGCTTACTGAACTACGAGCAGTACTTC	CASSLLNYEQYF
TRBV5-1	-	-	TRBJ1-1	TGCGCCAGCACACCCGATACGGGCCGGCGGGACACTGAAGCTTTCTTT	CASTPDTGRRDTEAFF
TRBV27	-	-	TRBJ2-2	TGTGCCAGCAAGGGGCAGCAGACCGGGGAGCTGTTTTTT	CASKGQQTGELFF
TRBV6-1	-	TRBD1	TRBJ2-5	TGTGCCAGCAGTGAAGGATACAGGGGGGAGACCCAGTACTTC	CASSEGYRGETQYF
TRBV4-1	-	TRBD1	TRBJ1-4	TGCGCCAGCAGCCAAGTCGAACAGGGGGCGGAAAAACTGTTTTTT	CASSQVEQGAEKLFF
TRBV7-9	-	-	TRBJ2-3	TGTGCCAGCAGCTCCTCAGGGACAGATACGCAGTATTTT	CASSSSGTDTQYF
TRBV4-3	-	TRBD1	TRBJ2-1	TGCGCCAGCAGCCTCCGAGGGGACAGGGGTAACAATGAGCAGTTCTTC	CASSLRGDRGNNEQFF
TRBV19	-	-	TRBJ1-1	TGTGCCAGTACCAGGAGGGGAATCACTGAAGCTTTCTTT	CASTRRGITEAFF